The 20 T cell receptor beta chains below come from one sample, sequenced in a study of OX40 agonist ivuxolimab in advanced cancers. Assay: immunoSEQ multiplex PCR; the TCRdb copy retains only in-frame clones and omits some. This sample carries fewer than 70,000 clones, about nine tenths of them seen once, and the ten largest clones take 2% to 2.5%. This sample comprised CD4+ or CD8+ T cells sorted from blood, obtained in a trial of the OX40 agonist ivuxolimab. The receptor set was obtained from an adult with an advanced solid tumor such as melanoma, head and neck, liver or kidney cancer.

V is TRBV29-1 and J is TRBJ2-6; 7 positions agree with TRBD1. V lost 1 base and J lost 0; bases outside the gene matches: 0. The length of the CDR3 is 15 residues. Germline CDR1 SQVTM, CDR2 ANQGSEA. The DNA of the CDR3 is TGCAGCGTTGAAGGACAGGGCTCTGGGGCCAACGTCCTGACTTTC. Its translation is CSVEGQGSGANVLTF.

The genes are TRBV28 and TRBJ2-7, with 9 positions matching TRBD1. This CDR3 spans 15 amino acids. Germline V gene lookup returns CDR1 MDHEN and CDR2 SYDVKM. V shed 11 bases and J 3 bases; nucleotides not matched to a gene: 14. The CDR3 spells CALRKGDRANYEQYF. DNA of the CDR3: TGTGCCCTAAGGAAGGGGGACAGGGCCAACTACGAGCAGTACTTC.

The CDR3 reads CASSPGSGSGYEQYF. The CDR3, as DNA: TGTGCCAGCTCACCGGGGTCCGGGAGTGGGTACGAGCAGTACTTC. The chain uses TRBV18 and TRBJ2-7; a weak D match, TRBD2 (6 bases). The CDR3 consists of 15 residues. The germline CDR1 and CDR2 sequences are KGHSH and LQKENI. Trimming left V 3 bases short and J 4 bases short, with 16 bases between. Full variable domain (remainder filled in from reference TRBV18 and TRBJ2-7): NAGVMQNPRHLVRRRGQEARLRCSPMKGHSHVYWYRQLPEEGLKFMVYLQKENIIDESGMPKERFSAEFPKEGPSILRIQQVVRGDSAAYFCASSPGSGSGYEQYFGPGTRLTVT.

This clone was detected once. This chain connects TRBV5-1 to TRBJ1-4; 7 positions agree with TRBD1. Germline V gives CDR1 SGHRS, CDR2 YFSETQ. V shed 4 bases and J 8 bases; nucleotides not matched to a gene: 8. This CDR3 is 14 amino acids long. CDR3 coding DNA: TGCGCCAGCAGCGGGGCAGGGGGAGACGAAAAACTGTTTTTT. This translates into CASSGAGGDEKLFF. The variable domain in full, with the rest retrieved from reference TRBV5-1 and TRBJ1-4, is KAGVTQTPRYLIKTRGQQVTLSCSPISGHRSVSWYQQTPGQGLQFLFEYFSETQRNKGNFPGRFSGRQFSNSRSEMNVSTLELGDSALYLCASSGAGGDEKLFFGSGTQLSVL.

This clone was observed a handful of times. The chain has TRBV2 and TRBJ2-5; a possible D gene is TRBD2 (6 bases). CDR3 size: 14 residues. Germline assignment: CDR1 SNHLY and CDR2 FYNNEI. The V gene lost 4 bases and the J gene lost 5 bases, with 14 bases spanning the gap. CDR3 residues: CASSVFGSTETQYF. As DNA, the CDR3 is TGTGCCAGCAGTGTGTTCGGGAGTACGGAGACCCAGTACTTC.

The chain uses TRBV19 and TRBJ2-2; D is unclear. Germline-derived CDR1 and CDR2 are LNHDA and SQIVND (reference sequence). Trimming stripped 4 bases from V and 2 bases from J, with 8 bases between. CDR3 length: 14 amino acids. Here the CDR3 reads CASSSISNTGELFF. In nucleotides, the CDR3 is TGTGCCAGTAGTAGCATAAGCAACACCGGGGAGCTGTTTTTT.

This chain's CDR3 is CASSLRAGPGQYF. CDR3 coding DNA: TGTGCCAGCAGTTTAAGGGCGGGGCCCGGGCAGTACTTC. The chain uses TRBV28 and TRBJ2-7; possible D gene TRBD2, 6 bases. CDR3 size: 13 residues. Germline V gene sequence: CDR1 MDHEN, CDR2 SYDVKM. The V gene lost 2 bases and the J gene lost 9 bases, with 14 bases spanning the gap.

The rearrangement links TRBV5-6 to TRBJ2-7, with 7 bases aligning to TRBD2. This CDR3 spans 11 amino acids. Germline values: CDR1 SGHDT, CDR2 YYEEEE. The V segment lost 6 bases and the J segment 7 bases; nucleotides outside the gene matches: 4. DNA of the CDR3: TGTGCCAGCACCTCGGGGGGAGAGCAGTACTTC. Its translation is CASTSGGEQYF.

The CDR3 nucleotides read TGTGCCAGCAGCTTGCGGGACTTTAGGACCCAGTACTTC. It encodes CASSLRDFRTQYF. This chain uses TRBV5-4 with TRBJ2-5, with D possibly being TRBD2 (6 bases). CDR1 and CDR2 from the germline V gene are SGHNT and YYREEE (reference sequence). V shed 1 base and J shed 7 bases, with 11 bases lying between them. The CDR3 is 13 residues long.

In its sample, this clone was seen a few times. J is TRBJ1-5 and V is TRBV19; perhaps TRBD1 as D (5 bases). V lost 6 bases and J 7 bases, leaving 13 bases between the germline ends. The length of the CDR3 is 13 residues. The germline gives CDR1 LNHDA, CDR2 SQIVND (reference sequence). The CDR3 reads CASRTGTVQPQHF. The CDR3 DNA sequence: TGTGCCAGTAGGACGGGGACGGTACAGCCCCAGCATTTT.

The rearrangement uses TRBV7-2 and TRBJ2-3; TRBD2 matches at 9 bases. J gave up 1 base and V 3 bases, and 5 bases lay outside the gene matches. CDR3 length: 16 amino acids. CDR1 SGHTA and CDR2 FQGNSA come from the germline V gene. This CDR3 reads CASSLHSGGGTDTQYF. The DNA for the CDR3 is TGTGCCAGCAGCTTGCATAGCGGGGGAGGCACAGATACGCAGTATTTT.

The gene calls are TRBV19 and TRBJ2-1; a weak D match, TRBD2 (6 bases). CDR1 and CDR2 (germline): LNHDA, SQIVND (reference sequence). Trimming cost V 11 bases and J 10 bases, with 21 bases left between them. This CDR3 is 13 amino acids long. CDR3 coding DNA: TGTGCCTCTGGCCGGGACTTGGCCGTAGAGCAGTTCTTC. This gives the protein CASGRDLAVEQFF.

As regards this clone: The same CDR3 also results from other DNA sequences found in this sample. V gene TRBV2 combines with J gene TRBJ2-5; D gene unclear. Between the trimmed V and J ends, which lost 4 bases and 2 bases, there was a span of 17 bases. CDR1 is SNHLY, CDR2 FYNNEI, per germline. The CDR3 spans 16 residues. The CDR3 DNA follows: TGTGCCAGCAGTGCCGAAGCAGGCGGCCCGCAAGAGACCCAGTACTTC. As protein: CASSAEAGGPQETQYF.

This chain links TRBV5-1 with TRBJ2-1, with 8 bases lining up with TRBD1. This CDR3 region has 14 residues. Per germline, CDR1 SGHRS and CDR2 YFSETQ. Trimming at V came to 1 base and at J to 6 bases, leaving 3 bases not matched to a gene. CDR3 DNA: TGCGCCAGCAGCTTGATGGGACAGGTCAATGAGCAGTTCTTC. Protein sequence: CASSLMGQVNEQFF.

The chain recombines TRBV29-1 with TRBJ1-4; D uncertain. The CDR3 extends over 13 amino acids. V was cut by 7 bases and J by 8 bases, with 17 bases left in between. The germline V gene encodes CDR1 SQVTM and CDR2 ANQGSEA. The CDR3 sequence is CSAVDPAREKLFF. As DNA, the CDR3 is TGCAGCGCCGTCGATCCCGCCCGCGAAAAACTGTTTTTT.

The V gene is TRBV7-2, the J gene TRBJ1-3; D ambiguous. The CDR3 loop spans 15 amino acids. V shed 1 base and J shed 0 bases, with 7 bases lying between them. The germline V gene has CDR1 SGHTA and CDR2 FQGNSA. This chain's CDR3 is CASSLELISGNTIYF. The CDR3 DNA is TGTGCCAGCAGCTTAGAACTGATCTCTGGAAACACCATATATTTT.

This sequence joins TRBV7-9 and TRBJ2-4, with D perhaps TRBD2 (5 bases). CDR1 SEHNR and CDR2 FQNEAQ come from the germline V gene (reference sequence). The CDR3 contains 16 residues. Trimming shortened V by 1 base and J by 0 bases, and 10 bases separated the two germline ends. CDR3 DNA: TGTGCCAGCAGCTTAGGGGCTGGACTAGCCAAAAACATTCAGTACTTC. Protein: CASSLGAGLAKNIQYF.

This clone has more than one count but fewer than ten. The chain couples TRBV10-3 to TRBJ1-1; D is ambiguous. Germline V CDR1 and CDR2: ENHRY, SYGVKD. The CDR3 is 12 amino acids. V lost 0 bases, J lost 5 bases, and 4 bases lay in between. The CDR3 here is CAISESVTEAFF. CDR3 coding DNA: TGTGCCATCAGTGAGTCGGTTACTGAAGCTTTCTTT.

The chain has TRBV13 and TRBJ1-2, with 9 positions matching TRBD1. The CDR3 is 13 residues long. V shed 5 bases and J 9 bases; nucleotides not matched to a gene: 7. Germline V lookup: CDR1 PRHDT, CDR2 FYEKMQ (reference sequence). CDR3 sequence reads: CASSGTGSLRYTF. The CDR3, as DNA: TGTGCCAGCAGCGGGACAGGGTCCCTACGCTACACCTTC.

The chain links TRBV18 to TRBJ2-7; D may be TRBD1 or TRBD2 (5 bases each). The germline gives CDR1 KGHSH, CDR2 LQKENI. The CDR3 loop spans 13 amino acids. The ends were cut back, 5 bases at V and 6 bases at J, with 14 bases in the middle. The CDR3, as DNA: TGTGCCAGCTCATTCAACCGGGGCCTCGAGCAGTACTTC. Translating it yields CASSFNRGLEQYF.